Listed below are T cell receptor beta chains from one sample, sequenced in a study of regulatory T cells in long-lasting Graves disease. TCRdb independently ran MiXCR on the multiplex PCR reads; one entry per CDR3 protein. Of fewer than 400,000 distinct CDR3 sequences listed, about 20% are singletons. The sample consisted of peripheral blood mononuclear cells (PBMCs), taken when the disease was refractory, from a patient treated with antithyroid drugs. The receptors were gathered from a female donor with Graves disease. Each CDR3 is given with its conserved first and last residue.

cdr3_aa: CASSLWGQGYTDTQYF; v_call: TRBV7-6
cdr3_aa: CASSDRFVGNSPLHF; v_call: TRBV2
cdr3_aa: CASSLGDRGRGGTEAFF; v_call: TRBV28
cdr3_aa: CASSPALAGVVGELFF; v_call: TRBV6-1
cdr3_aa: CSVDGQGFNYGYTF; v_call: TRBV29-1
cdr3_aa: CSARVGPMSPTDEGYGNTIYF; v_call: TRBV20-1
cdr3_aa: CATSDTAQGDGYQPQHF; v_call: TRBV24-1
cdr3_aa: CASTQFGDTEAFF; v_call: TRBV27
cdr3_aa: CASRITGTRTDTQYF; v_call: TRBV6-1
cdr3_aa: CASSRVKVQDYGYTF; v_call: TRBV4-1
cdr3_aa: CASSGLTGGSHEQYF; v_call: TRBV5-1
cdr3_aa: CASSLGQGIGSPLHF; v_call: TRBV7-3
cdr3_aa: CASSPVLGGNTEAFF; v_call: TRBV18
cdr3_aa: CASRSQGNNSPLHF; v_call: TRBV27
cdr3_aa: CASSNPRLAGVSGANVLTF; v_call: TRBV9
cdr3_aa: CASSFVRSSGANVLTF; v_call: TRBV7-9
cdr3_aa: CAGDRGGGETQYF; v_call: TRBV7-9
cdr3_aa: CASSIRSGGREQFF; v_call: TRBV4-1